This T cell receptor (beta chain) stems from a study of EBV T-cell therapy then PD-1 blockade in nasopharyngeal carcinoma. Treatment specified: AdE1-LMPpoly-expanded autologous EBV-specific T-cell therapy followed by anti-PD-1 nivolumab. As concerns this clone: Its antigen remains unidentified.

The assay was immunoSEQ multiplex PCR, and TCRdb's table has in-frame clones only and misses some. The sample contains roughly 22,000 clones, 65% to 85% of which appear only once. The material was CD8+ T cells from blood, obtained at day -245 from a patient whose treatment included autologous EBV-specific T cells and nivolumab. This receptor was taken from a man aged 35 to 55 with nasopharyngeal carcinoma.

In DNA form, the CDR3 reads TGTGCCACCAGTCCTGAAAGGGCAAGCTCCTACGAGCAGTACTTC. It yields the protein CATSPERASSYEQYF. The chain links TRBV15 to TRBJ2-7; D is unclear. Trimming took off 6 bases at V and 0 bases at J, with 15 bases between the two ends. The CDR3 is made up of 15 amino acids. Germline V CDR1 and CDR2: LNHNV, YYDKDF (reference sequence).